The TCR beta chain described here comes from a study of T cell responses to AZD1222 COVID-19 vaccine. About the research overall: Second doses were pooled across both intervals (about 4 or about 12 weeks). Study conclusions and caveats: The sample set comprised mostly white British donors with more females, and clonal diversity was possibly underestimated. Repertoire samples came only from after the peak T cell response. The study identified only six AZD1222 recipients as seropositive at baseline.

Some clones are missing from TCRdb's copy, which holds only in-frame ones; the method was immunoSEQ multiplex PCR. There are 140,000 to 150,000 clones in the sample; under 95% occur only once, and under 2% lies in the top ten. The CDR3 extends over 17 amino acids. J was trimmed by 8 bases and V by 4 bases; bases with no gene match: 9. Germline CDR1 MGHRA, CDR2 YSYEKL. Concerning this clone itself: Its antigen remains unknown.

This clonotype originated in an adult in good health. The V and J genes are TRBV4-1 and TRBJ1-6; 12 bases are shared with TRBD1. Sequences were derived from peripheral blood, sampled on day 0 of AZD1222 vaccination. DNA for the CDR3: TGCGCCAGCAGCCGGGCCGGGACAGGGGGCGTTGATTCACCCCTCCACTTT. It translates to CASSRAGTGGVDSPLHF.